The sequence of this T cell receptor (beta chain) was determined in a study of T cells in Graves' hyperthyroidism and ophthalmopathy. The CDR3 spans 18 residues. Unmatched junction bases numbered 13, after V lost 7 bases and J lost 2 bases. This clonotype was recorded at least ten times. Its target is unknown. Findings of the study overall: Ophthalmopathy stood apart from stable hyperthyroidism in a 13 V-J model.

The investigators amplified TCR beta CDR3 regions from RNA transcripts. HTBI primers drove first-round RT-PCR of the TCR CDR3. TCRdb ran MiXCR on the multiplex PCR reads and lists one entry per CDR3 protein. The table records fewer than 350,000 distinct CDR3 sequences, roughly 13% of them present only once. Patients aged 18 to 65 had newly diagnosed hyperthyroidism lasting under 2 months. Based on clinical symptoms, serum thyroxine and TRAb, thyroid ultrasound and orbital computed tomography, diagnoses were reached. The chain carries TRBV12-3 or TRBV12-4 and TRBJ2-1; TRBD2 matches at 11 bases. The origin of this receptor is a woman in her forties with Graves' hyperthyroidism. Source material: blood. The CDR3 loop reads CASTFLGLAGGTYNEQFF. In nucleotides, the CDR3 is TGTGCCAGCACTTTCCTAGGGCTAGCGGGAGGAACCTACAATGAGCAGTTCTTC.